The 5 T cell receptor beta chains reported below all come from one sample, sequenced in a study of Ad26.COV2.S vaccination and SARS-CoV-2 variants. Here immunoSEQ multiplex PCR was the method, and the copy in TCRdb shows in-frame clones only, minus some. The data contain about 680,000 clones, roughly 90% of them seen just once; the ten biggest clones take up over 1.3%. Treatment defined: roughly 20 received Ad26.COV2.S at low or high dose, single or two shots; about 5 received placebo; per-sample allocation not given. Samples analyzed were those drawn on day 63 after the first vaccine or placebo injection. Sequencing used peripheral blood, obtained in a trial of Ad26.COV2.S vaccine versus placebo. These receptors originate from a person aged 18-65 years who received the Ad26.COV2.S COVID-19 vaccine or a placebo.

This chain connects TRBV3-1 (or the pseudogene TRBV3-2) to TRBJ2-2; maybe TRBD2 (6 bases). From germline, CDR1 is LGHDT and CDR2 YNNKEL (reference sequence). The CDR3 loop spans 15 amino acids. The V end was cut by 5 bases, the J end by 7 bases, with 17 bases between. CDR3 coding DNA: TGTGCCAGCAGCAAAAGGGTCGAGGGACTCGGGGAGCTGTTTTTT. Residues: CASSKRVEGLGELFF.

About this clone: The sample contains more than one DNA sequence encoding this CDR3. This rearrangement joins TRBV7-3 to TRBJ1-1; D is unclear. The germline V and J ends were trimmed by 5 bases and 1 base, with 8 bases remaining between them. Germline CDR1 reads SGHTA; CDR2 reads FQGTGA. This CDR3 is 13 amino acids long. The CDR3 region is CASSLRRNTEAFF. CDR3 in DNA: TGTGCCAGCAGCCTCAGGAGGAACACTGAAGCTTTCTTT. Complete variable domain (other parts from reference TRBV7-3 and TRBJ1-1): GAGVSQTPSNKVTEKGKYVELRCDPISGHTALYWYRQSLGQGPEFLIYFQGTGAADDSGLPNDRFFAVRPEGSVSTLKIQRTERGDSAVYLCASSLRRNTEAFFGQGTRLTVV.

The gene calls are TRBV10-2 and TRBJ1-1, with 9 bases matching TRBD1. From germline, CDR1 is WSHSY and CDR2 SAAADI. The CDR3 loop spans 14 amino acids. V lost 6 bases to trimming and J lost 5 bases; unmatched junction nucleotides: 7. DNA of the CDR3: TGCGCCAGCAGCAACGGACAGGGGAAGACTGAAGCTTTCTTT. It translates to CASSNGQGKTEAFF.

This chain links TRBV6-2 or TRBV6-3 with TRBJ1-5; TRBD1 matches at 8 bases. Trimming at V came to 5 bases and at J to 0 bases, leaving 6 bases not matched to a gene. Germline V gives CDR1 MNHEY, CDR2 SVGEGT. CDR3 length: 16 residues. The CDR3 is CASSPGTGYSNQPQHF. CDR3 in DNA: TGTGCCAGCAGTCCCGGGACAGGTTATAGCAATCAGCCCCAGCATTTT.

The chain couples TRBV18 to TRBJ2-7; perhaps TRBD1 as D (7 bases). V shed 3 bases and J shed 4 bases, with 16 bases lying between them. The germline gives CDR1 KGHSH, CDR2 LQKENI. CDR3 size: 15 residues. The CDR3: CASSPRDSSFYEQYF. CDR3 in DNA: TGTGCCAGCTCACCGCGGGACAGTTCCTTTTACGAGCAGTACTTC.